This TCR beta chain derives from a study of siplizumab effects on memory and regulatory T cells. Sequencing used immunoSEQ multiplex PCR; TCRdb keeps in-frame clones, though not all of them. The sample yields about 100,000 clones, roughly 94% seen once. There are 16 residues in the CDR3. V was trimmed by 0 bases and J by 2 bases, leaving 14 bases between them. Per germline, CDR1 SGHRS and CDR2 YFSETQ. J is TRBJ2-5 and V is TRBV5-1; perhaps TRBD2 as D (6 bases). The receptor comes from a human donor in good health. Sequencing was performed on non-Treg CD4+ T cells sorted from blood. The CDR3 DNA reads as TGCGCCAGCAGCTTGGTTGTGGGAGGTCCACAAGAGACCCAGTACTTC. It specifies CASSLVVGGPQETQYF.